The next 28 T cell receptor beta chains were all read from a single sample in a study of T cell responses to AZD1222 COVID-19 vaccine. The assay was immunoSEQ multiplex PCR, and TCRdb's table has in-frame clones only and misses some. The sample consists of 150,000 to 180,000 clones, about nine tenths of them appearing once. This specimen consisted of peripheral blood, obtained on day 0 of MenACWY control vaccination. Source of these receptors: an adult in good health.

The chain joins TRBV30 to TRBJ2-1, with unresolved D. V was clipped by 3 bases and J by 0 bases, with 6 bases between them. Per germline, CDR1 GTSNPN and CDR2 SVGIG (reference sequence). This CDR3 spans 13 amino acids. CDR3 coding DNA: TGTGCCTGGAGGACTTTCTCCTACAATGAGCAGTTCTTC. Translating gives CAWRTFSYNEQFF.

The chain carries TRBV19 and TRBJ2-7; TRBD1 is a possible D gene (6 bases). With 5 bases removed from V and 1 base from J, the gap between germline ends came to 15 bases. The CDR3 length is 15 residues. The V gene's germline CDR1 is LNHDA and CDR2 SQIVND (reference sequence). DNA for the CDR3: TGTGCCAGTAGTCCTCCAGGGGCACGTTCCTACGAGCAGTACTTC. Translating it yields CASSPPGARSYEQYF. The entire variable domain, with the rest obtained from reference TRBV19 and TRBJ2-7, is as follows: DGGITQSPKYLFRKEGQNVTLSCEQNLNHDAMYWYRQDPGQGLRLIYYSQIVNDFQKGDIAEGYSVSREKKESFPLTVTSAQKNPTAFYLCASSPPGARSYEQYFGPGTRLTVT.

Written as DNA, the CDR3 is TGTGCCAGCAGTTACGCGGGGGGTTCGGGCGGGGAGCTGTTTTTT. This translates into CASSYAGGSGGELFF. V and J are TRBV6-6 and TRBJ2-2; 8 nucleotides line up with TRBD2. Trimming cost V 2 bases and J 7 bases; bases outside gene matches: 6. The CDR3 totals 15 residues. The germline CDR1 and CDR2 sequences are MNHNY and SVGAGI (reference sequence).

This chain uses TRBV9 with TRBJ2-2; TRBD2 matches at 8 bases. V gave up 1 base and J gave up 6 bases; unmatched junction bases: 5. Germline CDR1 reads SGDLS; CDR2 reads YYNGEE. The CDR3 loop spans 15 amino acids. The CDR3 nucleotides read TGTGCCAGCAGCGTAAACAGCGGGGGATCCGGGGAGCTGTTTTTT. It yields the protein CASSVNSGGSGELFF.

This clone was seen more than once but under ten times. The CDR3 nucleotides read TGCGCCAGCAGCCAAGTGGCGATAACTAACTATGGCTACACCTTC. This encodes CASSQVAITNYGYTF. The chain has TRBV4-1 and TRBJ1-2, with D unclear. V was shortened by 1 base and J by 0 bases, with 9 bases between the two germline ends. CDR1 and CDR2 (germline): MGHRA, YSYEKL. CDR3 length equals 15 residues.

The chain joins TRBV7-2 to TRBJ2-7; D is undetermined. Per germline, CDR1 SGHTA and CDR2 FQGNSA. The V end was cut by 5 bases, the J end by 4 bases, with 15 bases between. The CDR3 is 14 amino acids. CDR3 coding DNA: TGTGCCAGCAGCCGCTCGCTAGTCGGTTACGAGCAGTACTTC. It encodes CASSRSLVGYEQYF.

The chain combines TRBV5-1 with TRBJ2-2; perhaps TRBD1 as D (6 bases). V was pared by 4 bases and J by 5 bases, with 12 bases between. This CDR3 spans 14 amino acids. Germline assignment: CDR1 SGHRS and CDR2 YFSETQ. The CDR3, as DNA: TGCGCCAGCAGCGTAGGACAGATTACCGGGGAGCTGTTTTTT. Residues: CASSVGQITGELFF.

The chain couples TRBV9 to TRBJ1-4; D call uncertain. The germline gives CDR1 SGDLS, CDR2 YYNGEE. This CDR3 is built from 14 residues. V was cut by 0 bases and J by 10 bases, with 13 bases left in between. CDR3 bases: TGTGCCAGCAGCGTAGGAGCTCCTGTGGGAAAACTGTTTTTT. It yields the protein CASSVGAPVGKLFF.

The CDR3, as DNA: TGTGCCAGCAGAAGACAGGTGAACACCGGGGAGCTGTTTTTT. It codes for CASRRQVNTGELFF. The chain recombines TRBV6-4 with TRBJ2-2, with a tentative D call TRBD1 (6 bases). The V gene's germline CDR1 is MRHNA and CDR2 SNTAGT. Trimming pared 6 bases from V and 1 base from J, leaving 9 bases between. This CDR3 contains 14 residues.

The chain employs TRBV11-1 and TRBJ1-5; 8 bases are shared with TRBD1. Germline values: CDR1 SGHAT, CDR2 FQDESV (reference sequence). The CDR3 totals 15 residues. V lost 6 bases and J lost 1; bases outside the gene matches: 5. Written as DNA, the CDR3 is TGTGCCAGCAGTCCCGGGACAGGAAGCAATCAGCCCCAGCATTTT. Translating gives CASSPGTGSNQPQHF.

The chain employs TRBV5-1 and TRBJ2-1, with TRBD2 matching 8 bases. CDR1 and CDR2 (germline): SGHRS, YFSETQ. The CDR3 loop spans 16 amino acids. Losses at the gene ends were 4 bases for V and 5 bases for J; bases not matched to a gene: 11. The CDR3 DNA is TGCGCCAGCAGCAAACCCGATAGCGGGGTGGACAATGAGCAGTTCTTC. Translation gives CASSKPDSGVDNEQFF.

The rearrangement uses TRBV5-1 and TRBJ2-3; no clear D. V was pared by 7 bases and J by 6 bases, with 6 bases between. CDR3 size: 10 residues. CDR1 and CDR2 (germline): SGHRS, YFSETQ. CDR3 nucleotide sequence: TGCGCCAGCCCCTGGGATACGCAGTATTTT. This sequence encodes CASPWDTQYF.

In regard to this clone: At the DNA level, this CDR3 is encoded by other sequences in the same sample as well. This chain links TRBV9 with TRBJ2-7; D is perhaps TRBD1 or TRBD2 (5 bases each). The CDR3 consists of 14 residues. The V gene lost 0 bases and the J gene lost 0 bases, with 7 bases spanning the gap. Germline CDR1 is SGDLS and CDR2 is YYNGEE. The CDR3 DNA follows: TGTGCCAGCAGCGTAGCAGGGACCTCCTACGAGCAGTACTTC. Its translation is CASSVAGTSYEQYF. Together with reference TRBV9 and TRBJ2-7, the CDR3 gives the full variable domain: DSGVTQTPKHLITATGQRVTLRCSPRSGDLSVYWYQQSLDQGLQFLIQYYNGEERAKGNILERFSAQQFPDLHSELNLSSLELGDSALYFCASSVAGTSYEQYFGPGTRLTVT.

J is TRBJ2-7 and V is TRBV5-6; 10 bases are shared with TRBD2. Germline V gene data show CDR1 as SGHDT and CDR2 as YYEEEE. CDR3 length: 14 residues. Losses at the gene ends were 4 bases for V and 2 bases for J; bases not matched to a gene: 3. In DNA form, the CDR3 reads TGTGCCAGCAGCACAGGACTAGCGGCCTACGAGCAGTACGTC. Translated: CASSTGLAAYEQYV.

This clone was recorded only once. The chain joins TRBV30 to TRBJ1-2, with D possibly TRBD1 on 6 matching bases. The CDR3 runs 13 residues. V gave up 0 bases and J gave up 7 bases, with 12 bases separating them. The V gene's germline CDR1 is GTSNPN and CDR2 SVGIG (reference sequence). CDR3 nucleotides: TGTGCCTGGAGTGTCGGGGGGCTTGGTGGCTACACCTTC. Its translation: CAWSVGGLGGYTF.

J is TRBJ1-2 and V is TRBV24-1; D gene ambiguous. Germline-derived CDR1 and CDR2 are KGHDR and SFDVKD. Deletions cut 10 bases from V and 7 bases from J, with 15 bases between. The CDR3 runs to 12 residues. CDR3 sequence: CATAAGSGGYTF. DNA for the CDR3: TGTGCCACAGCGGCAGGATCCGGTGGCTACACCTTC.

This chain connects TRBV24-1 to TRBJ2-3; the match to TRBD2 covers 8 bases. Losses at the gene ends were 5 bases for V and 6 bases for J; bases not matched to a gene: 12. The CDR3 covers 16 residues. Per the germline V gene, CDR1 is KGHDR and CDR2 is SFDVKD. The CDR3 region is CATSGGASGFVDTQYF. The CDR3 DNA reads TGTGCCACCAGTGGCGGAGCTAGCGGGTTTGTGGATACGCAGTATTTT.

Notes on this clone: Compared with germline, one end of the junction differs, possibly owing to a read error. The chain recombines TRBV7-7 with TRBJ2-1; no definite D call. The CDR3 sequence is 17 residues long. Germline assignment: CDR1 SSHAT and CDR2 FNYEAQ (reference sequence). CDR3 sequence (DNA): TGTGCTAGCAGCCTCTACACTTCAACAAGCTCCTACAATGAGCAGTTCTTC. Its translation is CASSLYTSTSSYNEQFF.

This sequence joins TRBV5-5 and TRBJ2-5; TRBD2 is a possible D gene (6 bases). The V gene lost 2 bases and the J gene lost 5 bases, with 13 bases spanning the gap. CDR3 length: 14 amino acids. The V gene's germline CDR1 is SGHKS and CDR2 YYEKEE (reference sequence). The CDR3 DNA sequence: TGTGCCAGCAGCTTAGGAGGGTTCGAGGAGACCCAGTACTTC. Residues: CASSLGGFEETQYF.

V gene TRBV19 combines with J gene TRBJ2-7; TRBD1 might be the D (6 bases). Between the trimmed V and J ends, which lost 3 bases and 2 bases, there was a span of 8 bases. The length of the CDR3 is 13 residues. CDR1 LNHDA and CDR2 SQIVND come from the germline V gene (reference sequence). The CDR3 loop is CASSIAGAYEQYF. CDR3 nucleotides: TGTGCCAGTAGTATCGCAGGGGCCTACGAGCAGTACTTC.

V is TRBV10-2 and J is TRBJ1-2; 7 bases match TRBD1. CDR1 and CDR2 (germline): WSHSY, SAAADI. V gave up 0 bases and J gave up 0 bases; unmatched junction bases: 10. This CDR3 has 18 residues. For the CDR3, the DNA is TGCGCCAGCAGTGAGTCGGGAGTGAGGACAGGCGCTAACTATGGCTACACCTTC. It specifies CASSESGVRTGANYGYTF.

The chain combines TRBV19 with TRBJ1-4; TRBD1 might be the D (5 bases). Germline V lookup: CDR1 LNHDA, CDR2 SQIVND (reference sequence). With 3 bases removed from V and 7 bases from J, the gap between germline ends came to 12 bases. The CDR3 runs to 14 residues. The CDR3 reads CASSIRGTSEKLFF. For the CDR3, the DNA is TGTGCCAGTAGTATTAGAGGGACGAGTGAAAAACTGTTTTTT.

The gene calls are TRBV28 and TRBJ2-1; 11 bases align to TRBD2. Germline trimming cut 5 bases from V and 5 bases from J; bases unmatched to any gene: 2. Germline loops: CDR1 MDHEN, CDR2 SYDVKM. This CDR3 contains 14 residues. The CDR3 reads CASSTSGGDNEQFF. DNA of the CDR3: TGTGCCAGCAGTACTAGCGGGGGAGACAATGAGCAGTTCTTC. The full variable domain, in which reference TRBV28 and TRBJ2-1 provide the parts outside the CDR3, is DVKVTQSSRYLVKRTGEKVFLECVQDMDHENMFWYRQDPGLGLRLIYFSYDVKMKEKGDIPEGYSVSREKKERFSLILESASTNQTSMYLCASSTSGGDNEQFFGPGTRLTVL.

The genes are TRBV3-1 (or the pseudogene TRBV3-2) and TRBJ2-5, with a weak D call TRBD2 (6 bases). Trimming took 5 bases from V and 6 from J, leaving 16 bases between them. From germline, CDR1 is LGHDT and CDR2 YNNKEL (reference sequence). The CDR3 spans 14 residues. Here the CDR3 reads CASSDILGGKTQYF. The CDR3 nucleotides are TGTGCCAGCAGCGATATACTAGGAGGGAAGACCCAGTACTTC.

The chain combines TRBV27 with TRBJ2-7; 14 nucleotides line up with TRBD2. The CDR3 runs 22 residues. The trim removed 6 bases at V and 4 bases at J, leaving 26 bases unmatched. CDR1 is MNHEY and CDR2 is SMNVEV in the germline V gene (reference sequence). The CDR3 region is CASSAQDRDGTSGSHFWYEQYF. The DNA of the CDR3 is TGTGCCAGCAGCGCCCAAGACAGGGATGGGACTAGCGGGAGTCACTTTTGGTACGAGCAGTACTTC.

This chain joins TRBV5-1 and TRBJ2-1; 11 bases align to TRBD2. Trimming took 2 bases from V and 6 from J; bases not matched to a gene: 7. The CDR3 has 16 residues. Germline lookup yields CDR1 SGHRS and CDR2 YFSETQ. The CDR3 DNA is TGCGCCAGCAGCTTCCCCGGGACTAGCGGCGTCAATGAGCAGTTCTTC. This gives the protein CASSFPGTSGVNEQFF. The full variable domain, in which reference TRBV5-1 and TRBJ2-1 provide the parts outside the CDR3, is KAGVTQTPRYLIKTRGQQVTLSCSPISGHRSVSWYQQTPGQGLQFLFEYFSETQRNKGNFPGRFSGRQFSNSRSEMNVSTLELGDSALYLCASSFPGTSGVNEQFFGPGTRLTVL.

V is TRBV5-6 and J is TRBJ2-2; D assignment may be TRBD1 or TRBD2 (5 bases each). Trimming removed 2 bases from V and 4 bases from J, with 21 bases in between. The germline gives CDR1 SGHDT, CDR2 YYEEEE. The CDR3 is made up of 18 amino acids. The CDR3 nucleotides read TGTGCCAGCAGCTTCCCGCAGGGTCGGCGGGTCTCCACCGGGGAGCTGTTTTTT. This codes for CASSFPQGRRVSTGELFF.

The genes are TRBV14 and TRBJ2-1, with 9 nucleotides matching TRBD1. Per the germline V gene, CDR1 is SGHDN and CDR2 is FVKESK. The CDR3 covers 16 residues. J lost 4 bases, V lost 3 bases, and 7 bases had no gene match. The CDR3 nucleotides are TGTGCCAGCAGCCAGACGGGACAGGGCGCATACAATGAGCAGTTCTTC. This translates into CASSQTGQGAYNEQFF.